One sample yielded the 9 T cell receptor beta chains listed below, sequenced in a study of control samples from healthy donors and cancer patients (dated by TCRdb to about 2020). The library relied on the immunoSEQ multiplex PCR assay. This immuneACCESS table, as held by TCRdb, lists in-frame sequences with V and J called but not all clones. Of the missing ones, under half trace to an unresolved V gene in checked studies; the others have no known cause. The sample profile shows roughly 400,000 clones; approximately 90% of them were found once. The ten largest clonotypes hold more than 6% of the sample. Sequencing input: PBMCs. The receptors come from a man aged 35 to 55 with head and neck cancer.

The chain links TRBV5-1 to TRBJ2-3; D remains unclear. Trimming took 3 bases from V and 3 from J, leaving 14 bases between them. From germline, CDR1 is SGHRS and CDR2 YFSETQ. The CDR3 loop spans 15 amino acids. The chain's CDR3 is CASSSGLVRTDTQYF. The DNA of the CDR3 is TGCGCCAGCAGCTCAGGCCTGGTAAGGACAGATACGCAGTATTTT. Drawing the rest from reference TRBV5-1 and TRBJ2-3, the complete variable domain is KAGVTQTPRYLIKTRGQQVTLSCSPISGHRSVSWYQQTPGQGLQFLFEYFSETQRNKGNFPGRFSGRQFSNSRSEMNVSTLELGDSALYLCASSSGLVRTDTQYFGPGTRLTVL.

The chain has TRBV6-1 and TRBJ2-5; no firm D call. Germline V gives CDR1 MNHNS, CDR2 SASEGT. V dropped 2 bases and J dropped 5 bases, with 15 bases sitting between them. The CDR3 has 15 amino acids. The CDR3 region is CASSEIDTGWETQYF. DNA of the CDR3: TGTGCCAGCAGTGAAATCGACACCGGGTGGGAGACCCAGTACTTC.

The V and J genes are TRBV10-1 and TRBJ1-4; 7 bases are a match to TRBD1. The CDR3 totals 15 residues. With 5 bases clipped from V and 3 bases from J, the junction kept 6 bases outside the gene matches. Looked up from germline, CDR1 is WNHNN and CDR2 is SYGVQD (reference sequence). CDR3 loop: CASSRTGDSNEKLFF. DNA of the CDR3: TGCGCCAGCAGTCGGACAGGCGATTCTAATGAAAAACTGTTTTTT.

The chain employs TRBV6-2 or TRBV6-3 and TRBJ1-3; no clear D. Germline-derived CDR1 and CDR2 are MNHEY and SVGEGT. The CDR3 length is 15 residues. Trimming removed 5 bases at V and 0 bases at J, with 11 bases between. The CDR3 DNA reads as TGTGCCAGCAGTAACCGCCGTTTCTCTGGAAACACCATATATTTT. Translated: CASSNRRFSGNTIYF.

In its sample, this clone was seen once. This chain joins TRBV5-6 and TRBJ1-1, with D possibly matching TRBD1 (5 bases). The germline CDR1 and CDR2 sequences are SGHDT and YYEEEE. This CDR3 is 14 amino acids long. The V and J ends lost 2 bases and 4 bases respectively, with 12 bases between them. Written as DNA, the CDR3 is TGTGCCAGCAGCTTTATAGGGGCGGTCACTGAAGCTTTCTTT. Amino acid sequence: CASSFIGAVTEAFF. Filled out from reference TRBV5-6 and TRBJ1-1, the complete variable domain reads DAGVTQSPTHLIKTRGQQVTLRCSPKSGHDTVSWYQQALGQGPQFIFQYYEEEERQRGNFPDRFSGHQFPNYSSELNVNALLLGDSALYLCASSFIGAVTEAFFGQGTRLTVV.

Comment on this clone: The identical CDR3 is also encoded by other nucleotide sequences in the sample. The J gene is TRBJ1-5, the V gene TRBV6-6; no reliable D call. Germline V gene data show CDR1 as MNHNY and CDR2 as SVGAGI (reference sequence). The CDR3 loop spans 12 amino acids. V was clipped by 0 bases and J by 5 bases, with 2 bases between them. The CDR3 region is CASSYSDQPQHF. CDR3 coding DNA: TGTGCCAGCAGTTACTCGGATCAGCCCCAGCATTTT.

The chain combines TRBV27 with TRBJ2-7, with 11 bases lining up with TRBD2. With 4 bases clipped from V and 1 base from J, the junction kept 21 bases outside the gene matches. Germline V gene data show CDR1 as MNHEY and CDR2 as SMNVEV (reference sequence). The CDR3 is 21 amino acids. In DNA form, the CDR3 reads TGTGCCAGCAGTTCTTCAAGCACCGGGACTAGCGGCCGCTACTTATCCTACGAGCAGTACTTC. As protein: CASSSSSTGTSGRYLSYEQYF.

The chain couples TRBV10-3 to TRBJ1-5; D is uncertain. Germline CDR1 is ENHRY and CDR2 is SYGVKD. CDR3 size: 17 residues. V was clipped by 2 bases and J by 2 bases, with 16 bases between them. The CDR3 sequence is CAISEGGRKEGNQPQHF. The CDR3 DNA reads as TGTGCCATCAGTGAGGGCGGGAGAAAGGAAGGCAATCAGCCCCAGCATTTT.

The J gene is TRBJ2-7, the V gene TRBV12-2. TRBV12-2 is listed as a pseudogene. The length of the CDR3 is 12 residues. In nucleotides, the CDR3 is TGTGCAAGTCGCTTAGGGGGACACGAGCAGTACTTC. It translates to CASRLGGHEQYF.